The 24 T cell receptor beta chains given below trace back to one sample, sequenced in a study of cytomegalovirus exposure and HLA in healthy donors. The PCR made use of 60 Vbeta and 13 Jbeta primers. Here immunoSEQ multiplex PCR was the method, and the copy in TCRdb shows in-frame clones only, minus some. The table has approximately 110,000 clones, approximately 70% seen once. The specimen sequenced was PBMCs. Receptors were obtained from a man aged 30 to 39 in good health and CMV-seropositive.

The chain links TRBV4-1 to TRBJ1-1, with no clear D. This CDR3 has 15 residues. V was pared by 0 bases and J by 0 bases, with 8 bases between. Germline CDR1 is MGHRA and CDR2 is YSYEKL. The CDR3 DNA is TGCGCCAGCAGCCAAGACCCCCCCGTGAACACTGAAGCTTTCTTT. This translates into CASSQDPPVNTEAFF.

The gene calls are TRBV7-9 and TRBJ1-1; 9 positions agree with TRBD1. V was pared by 4 bases and J by 3 bases, with 9 bases of the junction left unmatched. Per the germline V gene, CDR1 is SEHNR and CDR2 is FQNEAQ (reference sequence). The CDR3 extends over 16 amino acids. As DNA, the CDR3 is TGTGCCAGCAGCTCGGGACAGGGAGGGTTGGACACTGAAGCTTTCTTT. Translated: CASSSGQGGLDTEAFF.

The chain employs TRBV11-3 and TRBJ2-3, with 7 bases aligning to TRBD1. CDR3 length: 17 residues. Germline lookup yields CDR1 SGHNT and CDR2 YENEEA. The V and J ends lost 3 bases and 0 bases, in that order; junction bases with no gene match: 9. The CDR3 is CASSLNWDSTSTDTQYF. CDR3 bases: TGTGCCAGCAGCTTGAACTGGGACAGTACTAGCACAGATACGCAGTATTTT.

The chain carries TRBV28 and TRBJ1-4, with 9 bases that match TRBD1. CDR1 is MDHEN and CDR2 is SYDVKM in the germline V gene. Trimming cost V 9 bases and J 8 bases; bases outside gene matches: 7. CDR3 length: 13 residues. The CDR3 protein is CASMGQGHEKLFF. The CDR3 DNA reads TGTGCCAGTATGGGACAGGGTCACGAAAAACTGTTTTTT. Complete variable domain (other parts from reference TRBV28 and TRBJ1-4): DVKVTQSSRYLVKRTGEKVFLECVQDMDHENMFWYRQDPGLGLRLIYFSYDVKMKEKGDIPEGYSVSREKKERFSLILESASTNQTSMYLCASMGQGHEKLFFGSGTQLSVL.

The chain carries TRBV9 and TRBJ1-2; D call uncertain. CDR3 length: 15 residues. Between the trimmed V and J ends, which lost 3 bases and 2 bases, there was a span of 14 bases. Germline V CDR1 and CDR2: SGDLS, YYNGEE. The CDR3 protein is CASSGGRISNYGYTF. For the CDR3, the DNA is TGTGCCAGCAGCGGAGGAAGGATCTCGAACTATGGCTACACCTTC.

The gene calls are TRBV9 and TRBJ2-1, with 8 positions matching TRBD2. Trimming took 2 bases from V and 2 from J; bases not matched to a gene: 3. Germline lookup yields CDR1 SGDLS and CDR2 YYNGEE. The length of the CDR3 is 15 residues. CDR3 DNA sequence: TGTGCCAGCAGCGTCTCTAGCGGGCCCTACAATGAGCAGTTCTTC. Its protein is CASSVSSGPYNEQFF.

The V and J genes are TRBV2 and TRBJ2-1; tentative D call: TRBD2 (5 bases). CDR3 length equals 13 residues. Germline values: CDR1 SNHLY, CDR2 FYNNEI. Between the trimmed V and J ends, which lost 4 bases and 6 bases, there was a span of 10 bases. The DNA for the CDR3 is TGTGCCAGCAGTGGTCGACTATCCAATGAGCAGTTCTTC. This codes for CASSGRLSNEQFF.

Only a few counts were recorded for this clone. The gene calls are TRBV9 and TRBJ1-6; 8 bases fit TRBD1. Trimming removed 2 bases from V and 10 bases from J; junction bases left unmatched: 8. The CDR3 runs 15 residues. Germline lookup yields CDR1 SGDLS and CDR2 YYNGEE. In nucleotides, the CDR3 is TGTGCCAGCAGCGTTCAGGGGGCCCTAAGCTCACCCCTCCACTTT. Its translation: CASSVQGALSSPLHF.

This clone was seen once. The chain links TRBV5-8 to TRBJ2-5, with 7 positions matching TRBD1. After removal of 1 base from V and 1 base from J, the junction contained 4 bases not matched to a gene. Germline values: CDR1 SGHTS, CDR2 YDEGEE. This CDR3 comprises 15 residues. The CDR3 DNA is TGTGCCAGCAGCTTGACAGGGGCCCTCCAAGAGACCCAGTACTTC. Translating it yields CASSLTGALQETQYF.

This rearrangement joins TRBV27 to TRBJ2-7, with no clear D. The CDR3 is 13 residues long. Germline CDR1 reads MNHEY; CDR2 reads SMNVEV (reference sequence). V was pared by 2 bases and J by 7 bases, with 12 bases between. CDR3 in DNA: TGTGCCAGCAGTTTAACAATCGGGTGGGAGCAGTACGTC. Translated, it gives CASSLTIGWEQYV.

This clone turned up a few times. The chain uses TRBV6-1 and TRBJ2-5; D may be TRBD1 (6 bases). The V gene's germline CDR1 is MNHNS and CDR2 SASEGT. CDR3 length: 16 residues. V was pared by 3 bases and J by 4 bases, with 18 bases between. The CDR3 bases are TGTGCCAGCAGTGAGTGGGGGCTCGGACCATCAGAGACCCAGTACTTC. This gives the protein CASSEWGLGPSETQYF.

The chain joins TRBV14 to TRBJ1-5; 7 bases match TRBD1. Germline values: CDR1 SGHDN, CDR2 FVKESK. This CDR3 is 14 amino acids long. The ends lost 3 bases at V and 5 bases at J; junction bases unmatched: 4. The CDR3 DNA reads TGTGCCAGCAGCCATAAGACAGGGCATCAGCCCCAGCATTTT. It yields the protein CASSHKTGHQPQHF.

This clone was seen a few times. V is TRBV14 and J is TRBJ2-3; D remains unclear. The CDR3 length is 16 residues. With 3 bases removed from V and 4 bases from J, the gap between germline ends came to 17 bases. Germline-derived CDR1 and CDR2 are SGHDN and FVKESK. The CDR3, as DNA: TGTGCCAGCAGCCAGACCGGCCGGTTCAGCGCAGATACGCAGTATTTT. Protein product: CASSQTGRFSADTQYF.

The chain joins TRBV19 to TRBJ2-5; possible D gene TRBD2, 6 bases. This CDR3 contains 13 residues. The V gene's germline CDR1 is LNHDA and CDR2 SQIVND (reference sequence). Trimming pared 1 base from V and 5 bases from J, leaving 8 bases between. The CDR3 bases are TGTGCCAGTAGTATAGCAGGGAGGGAGACCCAGTACTTC. This codes for CASSIAGRETQYF.

The chain employs TRBV6-5 and TRBJ1-2; 7 nucleotides agree with TRBD1. CDR1 is MNHEY and CDR2 is SVGAGI in the germline V gene. The CDR3 is 15 residues long. With V trimmed by 6 bases and J by 5 bases, 12 bases remained unmatched. The DNA for the CDR3 is TGTGCCAGCAGAACAAACACAGGGGTTGGATATGGCTACACCTTC. It codes for CASRTNTGVGYGYTF.

The rearrangement links TRBV4-3 to TRBJ1-5; possible D gene TRBD1, 5 bases. Trimming removed 3 bases at V and 3 bases at J, with 12 bases between. Germline-derived CDR1 and CDR2 are LGHNA and YSLEER. This CDR3 comprises 15 residues. The chain's CDR3 is CASSHSRQPNQPQHF. The CDR3, as DNA: TGCGCCAGCAGCCATTCCCGACAGCCCAATCAGCCCCAGCATTTT.

The chain uses TRBV9 and TRBJ2-5, with 8 bases that match TRBD2. The CDR3 length is 14 residues. Germline values: CDR1 SGDLS, CDR2 YYNGEE. Germline trimming cut 3 bases from V and 5 bases from J; bases unmatched to any gene: 6. CDR3: CASSAWGGGETQYF. The DNA for the CDR3 is TGTGCCAGCAGCGCCTGGGGCGGGGGGGAGACCCAGTACTTC.

This clone was seen just once. This chain connects TRBV6-4 to TRBJ2-1, with D uncertain. The length of the CDR3 is 15 residues. Germline values: CDR1 MRHNA, CDR2 SNTAGT. V was cut by 2 bases and J by 6 bases, with 14 bases left in between. CDR3 nucleotides: TGTGCCAGCAGTGACGGCGGTGGGTCAATCAATGAGCAGTTCTTC. Its translation is CASSDGGGSINEQFF.

The chain carries TRBV11-2 and TRBJ2-5; the D gene is possibly TRBD1 (6 bases). V shed 1 base and J shed 0 bases, with 12 bases lying between them. Germline lookup yields CDR1 SGHAT and CDR2 FQNNGV. This CDR3 contains 16 residues. As DNA, the CDR3 is TGTGCCAGCAGCTTAGTGAGGGGGACGTACCAAGAGACCCAGTACTTC. This sequence encodes CASSLVRGTYQETQYF.

The CDR3 DNA reads as TGTGCCAGCAGGCGGACCGGACAGCTTCACCCCCCTTTCTATGGCTACACCTTC. It yields the protein CASRRTGQLHPPFYGYTF. The chain is built from TRBV27 and TRBJ1-2; TRBD1 is a possible D gene (6 bases). This CDR3 spans 18 amino acids. Looked up from germline, CDR1 is MNHEY and CDR2 is SMNVEV (reference sequence). V lost 6 bases and J 4 bases, leaving 27 bases between the germline ends.

The V gene is TRBV7-6, the J gene TRBJ2-7, with 7 bases that match TRBD2. The CDR3 totals 15 residues. Looked up from germline, CDR1 is SGHVS and CDR2 is FNYEAQ. With 5 bases clipped from V and 1 base from J, the junction kept 8 bases outside the gene matches. The CDR3 sequence: CASSPTGEGSYEQYF. The CDR3 DNA reads as TGTGCCAGCAGCCCAACGGGGGAGGGATCCTACGAGCAGTACTTC. Variable domain in full (rest from reference TRBV7-6 and TRBJ2-7): GAGVSQSPRYKVTKRGQDVALRCDPISGHVSLYWYRQALGQGPEFLTYFNYEAQQDKSGLPNDRFSAERPEGSISTLTIQRTEQRDSAMYRCASSPTGEGSYEQYFGPGTRLTVT.

The rearrangement joins TRBV21-1 to TRBJ2-1; the table's D call TRBD1 went unverified against the DNA. TRBV21-1 is designated a pseudogene. The CDR3 extends over 18 amino acids. Written as DNA, the CDR3 is TGTGCCAGCAGCAAGGGGCCTCGGACCACGGGCTCCTACAATGAGCAGTTCTTC. It yields the protein CASSKGPRTTGSYNEQFF.

The V gene is TRBV10-2, the J gene TRBJ1-1, with D hard to call. CDR1 WSHSY and CDR2 SAAADI come from the germline V gene. Trimming shortened V by 0 bases and J by 1 base, and 18 bases separated the two germline ends. The CDR3 is 18 residues long. The CDR3 DNA reads TGCGCCAGCAGTGAGTCGGCGGGGTGGGGTGCAGGGAACACTGAAGCTTTCTTT. Residues: CASSESAGWGAGNTEAFF.

The chain joins TRBV27 to TRBJ2-5, with 9 nucleotides matching TRBD1. The CDR3 runs to 16 residues. Trimming cost V 1 base and J 2 bases; bases outside gene matches: 5. Per the germline V gene, CDR1 is MNHEY and CDR2 is SMNVEV (reference sequence). Written as DNA, the CDR3 is TGTGCCAGCAGTTTATACGGGACAGGGAAGCAAGAGACCCAGTACTTC. It translates to CASSLYGTGKQETQYF.